Presented here are 7 T cell receptor beta chains from one specimen sequenced in a study of blood T cell repertoires in COVID-19. Using immunoSEQ multiplex PCR, the repertoire was profiled, and TCRdb retains in-frame clones only, with some absent. The data contain over 150,000 clones, around 90% of them singletons. The sequenced material came from peripheral blood. Receptors originate from a man over 45 with acute or convalescent COVID-19.

The rearrangement links TRBV2 to TRBJ2-7; 11 nucleotides match TRBD2. The germline V gene encodes CDR1 SNHLY and CDR2 FYNNEI. The CDR3 runs 14 residues. The V segment lost 10 bases and the J segment 0 bases; nucleotides outside the gene matches: 5. DNA for the CDR3: TGTGCCACCCCGGGACTAGCGGACTCCTACGAGCAGTACTTC. Amino acid sequence: CATPGLADSYEQYF.

This chain joins TRBV2 and TRBJ2-5; the match to TRBD2 covers 9 bases. The CDR3 extends over 15 amino acids. The germline CDR1 and CDR2 sequences are SNHLY and FYNNEI. V was pared by 8 bases and J by 0 bases, with 7 bases of the junction left unmatched. In DNA, the CDR3 is TGTGCCAGCCCCACCGGGACTAGCAACCAAGAGACCCAGTACTTC. Its translation is CASPTGTSNQETQYF.

This clone appeared a single time. This chain links TRBV10-3 with TRBJ2-3; 9 nucleotides agree with TRBD1. After removal of 8 bases from V and 3 bases from J, the junction contained 15 bases not matched to a gene. The germline gives CDR1 ENHRY, CDR2 SYGVKD. The CDR3 extends over 17 amino acids. The CDR3 coding sequence is TGTGCCATCGGGACAGGGTGGGGCCGCCAGGGGACAGATACGCAGTATTTT. Residues: CAIGTGWGRQGTDTQYF.

This clone was detected once. The rearrangement joins TRBV11-2 to TRBJ2-1, with 10 nucleotides matching TRBD2. This CDR3 is built from 15 residues. Germline values: CDR1 SGHAT, CDR2 FQNNGV. The V and J ends lost 5 bases and 6 bases, in that order; junction bases with no gene match: 7. In nucleotides, the CDR3 is TGTGCCAGCAGCGGCCTAGCGGGAGTTGGCAATGAGCAGTTCTTC. The encoded protein is CASSGLAGVGNEQFF. The whole variable domain, remainder taken from reference TRBV11-2 and TRBJ2-1, is EAGVAQSPRYKIIEKRQSVAFWCNPISGHATLYWYQQILGQGPKLLIQFQNNGVVDDSQLPKDRFSAERLKGVDSTLKIQPAKLEDSAVYLCASSGLAGVGNEQFFGPGTRLTVL.

The rearrangement uses TRBV4-1 and TRBJ2-7; D gene uncertain. The CDR3 is made up of 13 amino acids. Between the trimmed V and J ends, which lost 1 base and 1 base, there was a span of 5 bases. Germline-derived CDR1 and CDR2 are MGHRA and YSYEKL. The CDR3 is CASSQATSYEQYF. The CDR3 DNA follows: TGCGCCAGCAGCCAAGCGACTTCCTACGAGCAGTACTTC.

The CDR3 reads CASTQGGAGNTIYF. The CDR3 bases are TGTGCCAGCACCCAAGGAGGGGCTGGAAACACCATATATTTT. The chain recombines TRBV28 with TRBJ1-3; D is possibly TRBD1 (5 bases). Germline V CDR1 and CDR2: MDHEN, SYDVKM. This CDR3 region has 14 residues. Trimming removed 7 bases from V and 2 bases from J, with 12 bases in between.

The chain is built from TRBV28 and TRBJ2-1, with TRBD2 as a possible D gene (6 bases). Looked up from germline, CDR1 is MDHEN and CDR2 is SYDVKM. The CDR3 covers 14 residues. Trimming left V 8 bases short and J 2 bases short, with 13 bases between. As DNA, the CDR3 is TGTGCCAGCGGGATTGGGGGGACCTACAATGAGCAGTTCTTC. This sequence encodes CASGIGGTYNEQFF. Filled out from reference TRBV28 and TRBJ2-1, the complete variable domain reads DVKVTQSSRYLVKRTGEKVFLECVQDMDHENMFWYRQDPGLGLRLIYFSYDVKMKEKGDIPEGYSVSREKKERFSLILESASTNQTSMYLCASGIGGTYNEQFFGPGTRLTVL.